This T cell receptor beta chain was documented in a study of blood T cell repertoires in COVID-19 (dated by TCRdb to 2018 to 2021). Describing the broader study: Samples covering the acute and convalescent phases of COVID-19 were provided by collaborators in the United States, Italy and Spain. The sample metadata nearly always contained a de-identified subject ID, COVID-19 status, age in years and sex. The samples were drawn from the first 160 participants of the ongoing ImmuneRACE study and from about 1,200 subjects provided by 6 global collaborators. Where available, HLA class I and class II types were taken from metadata supplied by the sample provider and were not determined by assay-based typing. Deeply sampled blood TCRbeta repertoires from subjects exposed to, actively infected with, or recovered from COVID-19 were included in the dataset. The prospective study material was composed of cDNA or gDNA derived from T cells, B-cell-depleted T cells, or PBMCs. A freely available public database, intended as a resource for researchers studying the immune response to SARS-CoV-2, is where the repertoires were released. Findings and caveats that apply to the study as a whole: The amount of clinical and demographic metadata varied by source and participant and was provided uncurated.

Whole blood was collected in K2EDTA tubes by collaborating institutions according to the institutions' own protocols. For TCRbeta analysis, collaborator samples were shipped as frozen whole blood, as isolated PBMCs, or as DNA extracted from either sample type. With respect to this clone: Its antigen is not yet known. The input lacks base qualities; no much larger clone sits a single base away.

TCRbeta CDR3 regions were amplified from genomic DNA using the immunoSEQ Assay, a bias-controlled multiplex PCR. The published analysis was carried out like this. The number of nucleated cells in each sample was estimated from the amplification of reference gene primers within the assay. Sequence reads were collapsed and filtered to measure the absolute abundance of every unique TCRbeta CDR3 rearrangement. Productive Simpson clonality was computed per sample as the square root of Simpson's diversity index over productive rearrangements. TCRdb retrieved this table from immuneACCESS and kept in-frame rearrangements only. Not all clones are present; in checked studies, unresolved V genes account for under half, and no reason is known for the remainder. V and J calls and clone size come straight from that table; D and trimming were deduced from the DNA. A total of roughly 100,000 clones appear in this sample, around 86% of them only once. About 40% of the sample belongs to the ten largest clones.

Via the germline V gene, CDR1 is KGHSH and CDR2 LQKENI. Deletion took 1 base off V and 3 bases off J, with a span of 10 bases between the germline ends. The CDR3 holds 15 amino acids from the cysteine to the phenylalanine. This entry keeps only the CDR3 DNA: 45 bases, framed from base 1. The rearrangement joined TRBV18 to TRBJ2-1; too little of a D gene remains to name it. The sequenced material came from peripheral blood. The clonotype was recovered from a man at least 80 years old with acute or convalescent COVID-19. The CDR3 has the sequence CASSPRITDYNEQFF. The base sequence is TGTGCCAGCTCACCACGCATAACAGACTACAATGAGCAGTTCTTC.